Listed below are T cell receptor beta chains from one sample, sequenced in a study. TCRdb analysed the multiplex PCR reads with MiXCR anew, one entry per CDR3 protein. The data hold 800 or so distinct CDR3 sequences, with around 3.4% observed a single time. The sequenced material came from naive CD4+ T cells sorted from blood. These receptors were collected from a female donor with breast cancer. Each CDR3 is given with its conserved first and last residue. D genes are given only for firm matches. Sizes are listed as how often the clone was seen (once, few, many) or a class if it is expanded.

J	V	size	D	CDR3	DNA
TRBJ1-2	TRBV12-3/TRBV12-4	large	-	CASSPNRAGLGYGYTF	TGTGCCAGCAGTCCCAATAGGGCAGGCTTAGGCTATGGCTACACCTTC
TRBJ1-2	TRBV12-3/TRBV12-4	large	-	CASSLARSYGYTF	TGTGCCAGCAGTTTAGCACGTTCATATGGCTACACCTTC
TRBJ1-2	TRBV12-3/TRBV12-4	medium-sized	-	CASRARTFLSGYTF	TGTGCCAGCAGGGCCAGGACATTTCTCTCGGGCTACACCTTC
TRBJ1-2	TRBV12-3/TRBV12-4	medium-sized	-	CASSPANYGYTF	TGTGCCAGCTCCCCGGCCAACTATGGCTACACCTTC
TRBJ1-2	TRBV12-3/TRBV12-4	large	TRBD1	CASSLTTGLQYGYTF	TGTGCCAGCAGCCTCACGACAGGGCTTCAATATGGCTACACCTTC
TRBJ1-2	TRBV12-3/TRBV12-4	medium-sized	-	CASSPLDRNGYTF	TGTGCCAGCAGTCCCCTAGACAGGAATGGCTACACCTTC
TRBJ1-2	TRBV12-3/TRBV12-4	large	-	CASSEVGLGYGYTF	TGTGCCAGCAGTGAAGTTGGACTAGGCTATGGCTACACCTTC
TRBJ1-2	TRBV12-3/TRBV12-4	medium-sized	-	CASSPEPGFYGYTF	TGTGCCAGCAGCCCCGAGCCAGGGTTTTATGGCTACACCTTC
TRBJ1-2	TRBV12-3/TRBV12-4	large	-	CASSPQVGGRSNGYTF	TGTGCCAGCAGTCCTCAGGTGGGAGGCCGATCGAATGGCTACACCTTC
TRBJ1-2	TRBV12-3/TRBV12-4	medium-sized	-	CASSSRAGYTF	TGTGCCAGCAGTAGCAGGGCTGGCTACACCTTC
TRBJ1-2	TRBV12-3/TRBV12-4	large	-	CASKSGYDYYGYTF	TGTGCCAGCAAATCTGGTTACGACTACTATGGCTACACCTTC
TRBJ1-2	TRBV12-3/TRBV12-4	large	-	CASSLEESGYTF	TGTGCCAGCAGTTTGGAGGAAAGTGGCTACACCTTC